A selection of T cell receptor beta chains follows, all from one sample in a study of identical twins. TCRdb ran MiXCR on the 5' RACE reads and lists one entry per CDR3 protein. This repertoire shows fewer than 450,000 distinct CDR3 sequences, approximately 9.1% found once; its top ten account for roughly 9%. Sequencing was performed on naive T cells sorted from blood. The receptors shown here come from a woman between 45 and 65 years old in good health. CDR3s include the opening cysteine and the closing phenylalanine or tryptophan. The D gene is left open where the match is weak. Clone size appears in some rows only: once, few, many, or a class for an expanded clone.

abundance,d_gene,len,v_gene,j_gene,CDR3nt,CDR3aa
-,-,16,TRBV25-1,TRBJ1-2,TGTGCCAGCAGTCCCCCTTACCGGGACGCCTCCTATGGCTACACCTTC,CASSPPYRDASYGYTF
-,TRBD2,15,TRBV9,TRBJ2-1,TGTGCCAGCAGCGTAGCGGGAGGGTCGTACAATGAGCAGTTCTTC,CASSVAGGSYNEQFF
few,TRBD2,18,TRBV5-1,TRBJ2-5,TGCGCCAGCAGCTCCCCGAGGACTAGCGGGAGGACTCAAGAGACCCAGTACTTC,CASSSPRTSGRTQETQYF
-,TRBD1,16,TRBV24-1,TRBJ2-1,TGTGCCACCAGTGACCGGACAGGGGACCACTACAATGAGCAGTTCTTC,CATSDRTGDHYNEQFF
-,-,15,TRBV6-5,TRBJ2-5,TGTGCCAGCAGCCCCGGGGGCGCGGGGCAAGAGACCCAGTACTTC,CASSPGGAGQETQYF
few,-,16,TRBV11-1,TRBJ2-1,TGTGCCAGCAGCTTAGCGGGGTGGAGCTCCTACAATGAGCAGTTCTTC,CASSLAGWSSYNEQFF
many,-,13,TRBV7-8,TRBJ2-3,TGTGCCAGCAGCGTGACAGACACAGATACGCAGTATTTT,CASSVTDTDTQYF
many,-,17,TRBV15,TRBJ2-5,TGTGCCACCAGCAGAGATCTTCCTCTGAGGGGCAAAGAGACCCAGTACTTC,CATSRDLPLRGKETQYF
many,-,12,TRBV5-1,TRBJ2-7,TGCGCCAGCAGCTTGGACCTAAGCGAGCAGTACTTC,CASSLDLSEQYF
-,TRBD2,16,TRBV5-1,TRBJ2-5,TGCGCCAGCAGCTTGGGGGCTAGCGGACCTTCGGAGACCCAGTACTTC,CASSLGASGPSETQYF
-,-,16,TRBV3-1,TRBJ2-2,TGTGCCAGCAGCCCAAGTGACGGACTCCTGACCGGGGAGCTGTTTTTT,CASSPSDGLLTGELFF
-,TRBD2,13,TRBV4-1,TRBJ2-7,TGCGCCAGCAGCCAACTCATAGCGGGAGGCCTTTACTTC,CASSQLIAGGLYF
many,TRBD2,15,TRBV12-3/TRBV12-4,TRBJ2-3,TGTGCCAGCAGCTTAGCGGGCCTAGGCACAGATACGCAGTATTTT,CASSLAGLGTDTQYF
few,-,14,TRBV10-3,TRBJ1-3,TGTGCCATCGGGGTTTCGCAGTCTGGAAACACCATATATTTT,CAIGVSQSGNTIYF
few,-,17,TRBV18,TRBJ1-4,TGTGCCAGCTCACCACCATCGCCGGGGCCGTCGGGGGAAAAACTGTTTTTT,CASSPPSPGPSGEKLFF
once,-,14,TRBV27,TRBJ2-1,TGTGCCAGCAGTTTCTCGACCGCGGCCGAGGAGCAGTTCTTC,CASSFSTAAEEQFF
-,-,14,TRBV11-2,TRBJ2-2,TGTGCCAGCAGCTTAGTGATAGGTTCGGGGGAGCTGTTTTTT,CASSLVIGSGELFF
many,-,13,TRBV3-1,TRBJ2-2,TGTGCCAGCAGCCAATTGGAGACCGGGGAGCTGTTTTTT,CASSQLETGELFF
few,TRBD2,16,TRBV5-1,TRBJ2-2,TGCGCCAGCAGTTTCGCGGGAGGACGGAACACCGGGGAGCTGTTTTTT,CASSFAGGRNTGELFF
few,TRBD1,15,TRBV20-1,TRBJ2-3,TGCAGTGCTATCAAACAGGGGGAAGGCACAGATACGCAGTATTTT,CSAIKQGEGTDTQYF
few,-,16,TRBV29-1,TRBJ2-1,TGCAGCGTTGTCATACAGGCACTAAATTCCTACAATGAGCAGTTCTTC,CSVVIQALNSYNEQFF
-,-,16,TRBV18,TRBJ2-1,TGTGCCAGCTCACTAATGCCAGGGGCCCCTAACAATGAGCAGTTCTTC,CASSLMPGAPNNEQFF
many,TRBD1,13,TRBV29-1,TRBJ2-3,TGCAGCGTAAAGACAGGGAACGCAGATACGCAGTATTTT,CSVKTGNADTQYF
few,TRBD1,14,TRBV25-1,TRBJ2-7,TGTGCCAGCAGTGAAGGACAGGCCTACTACGAGCAGTACTTC,CASSEGQAYYEQYF
many,TRBD1,15,TRBV9,TRBJ1-1,TGTGCCAGCAGCCCCAGACAGGGGGGTCCCACTGAAGCTTTCTTT,CASSPRQGGPTEAFF
few,TRBD1,17,TRBV20-1,TRBJ1-1,TGCAGTGCTAGGGTCAGGGGGGCCCGACAAGCGAACACTGAAGCTTTCTTT,CSARVRGARQANTEAFF
many,-,13,TRBV11-2,TRBJ2-2,TGTGCCAGCAGCGGCCGGTACACCGGGGAGCTGTTTTTT,CASSGRYTGELFF
-,-,16,TRBV3-1,TRBJ2-1,TGTGCCAGCACCCAAGGGGGTTTGGAAACGGGCAATGAGCAGTTCTTC,CASTQGGLETGNEQFF
-,TRBD2,15,TRBV4-1,TRBJ2-1,TGCGCCAGCAGCCCGCCGGGGCTAGCGGGGAATGAGCAGTTCTTC,CASSPPGLAGNEQFF
many,-,14,TRBV7-7,TRBJ2-3,TGTGCCAGCAGCTTAGATCGCTCCACAGATACGCAGTATTTT,CASSLDRSTDTQYF
few,-,13,TRBV27,TRBJ1-1,TGTGCCAGCAGTTTTCGCCGTTGGACTGAAGCTTTCTTT,CASSFRRWTEAFF
many,-,14,TRBV29-1,TRBJ1-1,TGCAGCGTTGAAAATCCGGGCCGTGGTACTGAAGCTTTCTTT,CSVENPGRGTEAFF
few,TRBD2,16,TRBV19,TRBJ2-1,TGTGCCAGTAGTTCTATTAGCGGGAGAGGCCGCAATGAGCAGTTCTTC,CASSSISGRGRNEQFF
few,TRBD2,17,TRBV15,TRBJ2-1,TGTGCCACCAGCAGAGGGAGGTCAAGCGGGAATACCAATGAGCAGTTCTTC,CATSRGRSSGNTNEQFF
few,TRBD2,14,TRBV6-6,TRBJ2-5,TGTGCCACACAAAGCGTTCTAGCGGGAGAGACCCAGTACTTC,CATQSVLAGETQYF
many,-,11,TRBV11-3,TRBJ2-1,TGTGCCACCAGGTCCGGAAATGAGCAGTTCTTC,CATRSGNEQFF
many,-,11,TRBV5-6,TRBJ2-5,TGTGCCAGCAGCTCTTCCGAGACCCAGTACTTC,CASSSSETQYF
-,-,11,TRBV29-1,TRBJ2-3,TGCAGCGTTACAGTCACAGATACGCAGTATTTT,CSVTVTDTQYF
few,-,16,TRBV5-1,TRBJ2-5,TGCGCCAGCAGCTTCCCGAACCGGGACGACCAAGAGACCCAGTACTTC,CASSFPNRDDQETQYF
few,-,16,TRBV10-3,TRBJ2-5,TGTGCCATCAGTGTACAACGGAGGGGGGAAGGGGAGACCCAGTACTTC,CAISVQRRGEGETQYF
-,TRBD2,16,TRBV24-1,TRBJ2-3,TGTGCCACCAGTTCTGCGTTCACTAGCGGGATAAATACGCAGTATTTT,CATSSAFTSGINTQYF
-,-,15,TRBV7-3,TRBJ2-7,TGTGCCAGCAGCAAAGGGATTGGCGGTAACCACGAGCAGTACTTC,CASSKGIGGNHEQYF
many,TRBD2,19,TRBV27,TRBJ2-2,TGTGCCAGCAGTGAACTTCGGGTAGGACTAGCGGGAGTCACCGGGGAGCTGTTTTTT,CASSELRVGLAGVTGELFF
many,TRBD2,17,TRBV2,TRBJ2-2,TGTGCCAGCAGTGAAAGCAACCTAGCGGGAGGGACCGGGGAGCTGTTTTTT,CASSESNLAGGTGELFF
-,TRBD2,15,TRBV11-2,TRBJ2-7,TGTGCCAGCAGCTTAGCGCCTAGCGGGAGATATGAGCAGTACTTC,CASSLAPSGRYEQYF
few,-,10,TRBV12-3/TRBV12-4,TRBJ2-7,TGTGCCAGCAGTTTGTTCCCAGCTAGCTTC,CASSLFPASF